This TCR beta chain was recorded in a study of prognosis after radiotherapy for stage I lung cancer. This CDR3 is 16 amino acids long. CDR1 is LNHDA and CDR2 is SQIVND in the germline V gene (reference sequence). V trimming: 10 bases; J trimming: 3 bases; junction bases outside the gene matches: 12. Genomic DNA was subjected to two-round multiplex PCR for amplification of TCR beta CDR3. Used in first-round PCR were primers specific to each TRBV and TRBJ gene. MiXCR, applied by TCRdb to the multiplex PCR reads, yields one record per CDR3 protein. The profile shows around 51,000 distinct CDR3 sequences, less than 45% of them singletons.

This sample comprised PBMCs, obtained before or after stereotactic body radiation therapy (not recorded which). This clonotype was sampled from a donor aged 50 or older with non-small cell lung cancer. The chain carries TRBV19 and TRBJ2-6; 7 nucleotides match TRBD1. CDR3 in amino acids: CAISGTDSVGANVLTF. DNA of the CDR3: TGTGCCATCTCCGGGACAGACTCTGTTGGGGCCAACGTCCTGACTTTC.